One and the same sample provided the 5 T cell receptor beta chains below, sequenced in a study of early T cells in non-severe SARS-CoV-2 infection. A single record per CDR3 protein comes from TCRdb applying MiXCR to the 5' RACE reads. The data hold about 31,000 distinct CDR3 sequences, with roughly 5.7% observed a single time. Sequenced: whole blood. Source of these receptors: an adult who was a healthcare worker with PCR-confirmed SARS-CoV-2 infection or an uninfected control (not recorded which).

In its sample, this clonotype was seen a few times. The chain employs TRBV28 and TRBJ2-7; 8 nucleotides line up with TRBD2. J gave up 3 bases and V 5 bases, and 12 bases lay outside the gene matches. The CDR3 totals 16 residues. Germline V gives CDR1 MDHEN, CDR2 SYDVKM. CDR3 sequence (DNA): TGTGCCAGCAGTCCCTCTCGAGCGGGAGCCTTCTACGAGCAGTACTTC. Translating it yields CASSPSRAGAFYEQYF. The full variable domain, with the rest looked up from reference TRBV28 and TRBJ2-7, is DVKVTQSSRYLVKRTGEKVFLECVQDMDHENMFWYRQDPGLGLRLIYFSYDVKMKEKGDIPEGYSVSREKKERFSLILESASTNQTSMYLCASSPSRAGAFYEQYFGPGTRLTVT.

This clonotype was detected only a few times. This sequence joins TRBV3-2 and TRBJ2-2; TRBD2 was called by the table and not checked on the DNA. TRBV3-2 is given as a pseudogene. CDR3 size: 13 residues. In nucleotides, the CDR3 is TGTGCCAGCAGAAGAGGGAATCTCCGGGAGCTGTTTTTT. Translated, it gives CASRRGNLRELFF.

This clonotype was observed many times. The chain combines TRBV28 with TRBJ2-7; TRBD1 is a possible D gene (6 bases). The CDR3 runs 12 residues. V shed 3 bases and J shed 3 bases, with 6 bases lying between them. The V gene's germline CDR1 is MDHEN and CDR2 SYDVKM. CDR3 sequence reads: CASSLDSYEQYF. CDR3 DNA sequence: TGTGCCAGCAGTTTGGACAGCTACGAGCAGTACTTC.

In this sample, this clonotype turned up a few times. CDR3: CASRNHRGYEQYF. In DNA form, the CDR3 reads TGTGCCAGCAGAAACCACAGGGGCTACGAGCAGTACTTC. The genes are TRBV7-8 and TRBJ2-7; 7 nucleotides line up with TRBD1. The trim removed 6 bases at V and 3 bases at J, leaving 5 bases unmatched. Per germline, CDR1 SGHVS and CDR2 FQNEAQ. The CDR3 has 13 amino acids.

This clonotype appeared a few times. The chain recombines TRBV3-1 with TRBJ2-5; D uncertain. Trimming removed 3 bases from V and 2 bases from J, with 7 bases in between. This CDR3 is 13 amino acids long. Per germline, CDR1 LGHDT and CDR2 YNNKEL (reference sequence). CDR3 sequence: CASSQHSQETQYF. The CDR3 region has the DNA TGTGCCAGCAGCCAGCACAGTCAAGAGACCCAGTACTTC.